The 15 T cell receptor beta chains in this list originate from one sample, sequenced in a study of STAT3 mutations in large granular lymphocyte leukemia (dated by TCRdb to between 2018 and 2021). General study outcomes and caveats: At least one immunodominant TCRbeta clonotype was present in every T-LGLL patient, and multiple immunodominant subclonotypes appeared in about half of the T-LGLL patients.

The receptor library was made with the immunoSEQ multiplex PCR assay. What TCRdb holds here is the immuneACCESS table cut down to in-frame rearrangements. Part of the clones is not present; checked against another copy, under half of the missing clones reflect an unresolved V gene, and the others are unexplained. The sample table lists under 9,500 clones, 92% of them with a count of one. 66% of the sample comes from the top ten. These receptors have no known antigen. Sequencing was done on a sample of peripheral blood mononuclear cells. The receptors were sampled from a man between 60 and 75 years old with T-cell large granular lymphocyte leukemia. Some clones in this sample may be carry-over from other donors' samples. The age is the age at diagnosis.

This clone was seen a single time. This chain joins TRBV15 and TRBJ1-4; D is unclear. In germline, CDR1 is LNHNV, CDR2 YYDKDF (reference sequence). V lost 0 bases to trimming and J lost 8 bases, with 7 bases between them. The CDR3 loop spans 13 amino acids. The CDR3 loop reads CATSRDTREKLFF. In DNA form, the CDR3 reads TGTGCCACCAGCAGAGATACGAGGGAAAAACTGTTTTTT.

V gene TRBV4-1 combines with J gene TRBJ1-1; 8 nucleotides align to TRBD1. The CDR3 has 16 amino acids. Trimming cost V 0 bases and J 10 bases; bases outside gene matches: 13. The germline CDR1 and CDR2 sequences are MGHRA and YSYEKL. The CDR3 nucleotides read TGCGCCAGCAGCCAAGATTCATCAAGGACAGGGAGAGGAGCTTTCTTT. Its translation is CASSQDSSRTGRGAFF.

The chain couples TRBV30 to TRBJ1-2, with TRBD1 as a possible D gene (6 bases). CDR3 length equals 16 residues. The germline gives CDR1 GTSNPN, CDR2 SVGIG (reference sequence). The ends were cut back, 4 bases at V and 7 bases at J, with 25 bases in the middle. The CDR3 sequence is CAWIRGQGTLTSGYTF. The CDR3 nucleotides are TGTGCCTGGATACGAGGGCAGGGGACCTTGACTTCTGGCTACACCTTC. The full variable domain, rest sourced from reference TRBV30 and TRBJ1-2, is SQTIHQWPATLVQPVGSPLSLECTVEGTSNPNLYWYRQAAGRGLQLLFYSVGIGQISSEVPQNLSASRPQDRQFILSSKKLLLSDSGFYLCAWIRGQGTLTSGYTFGSGTRLTVV.

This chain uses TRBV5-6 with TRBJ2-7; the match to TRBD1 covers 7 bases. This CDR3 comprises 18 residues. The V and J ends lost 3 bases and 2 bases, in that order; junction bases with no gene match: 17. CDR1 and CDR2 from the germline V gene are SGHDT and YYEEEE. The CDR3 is CASSSTKRDRAHPYEQYF. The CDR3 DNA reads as TGTGCCAGCAGCTCAACGAAGCGAGACAGGGCGCATCCCTACGAGCAGTACTTC.

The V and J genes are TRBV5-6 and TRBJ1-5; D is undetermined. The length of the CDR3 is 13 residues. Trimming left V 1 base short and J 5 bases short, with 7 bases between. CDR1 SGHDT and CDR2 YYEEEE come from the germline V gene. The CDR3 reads CASSLSVDQPQHF. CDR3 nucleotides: TGTGCCAGCAGCTTGTCCGTGGATCAGCCCCAGCATTTT.

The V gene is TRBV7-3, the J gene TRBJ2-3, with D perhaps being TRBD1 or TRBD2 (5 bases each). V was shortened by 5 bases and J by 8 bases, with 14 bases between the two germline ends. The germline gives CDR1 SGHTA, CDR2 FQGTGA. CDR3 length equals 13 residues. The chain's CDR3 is CASSPRDRGTQYF. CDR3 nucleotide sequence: TGTGCCAGCAGCCCTCGGGACCGTGGTACGCAGTATTTT.

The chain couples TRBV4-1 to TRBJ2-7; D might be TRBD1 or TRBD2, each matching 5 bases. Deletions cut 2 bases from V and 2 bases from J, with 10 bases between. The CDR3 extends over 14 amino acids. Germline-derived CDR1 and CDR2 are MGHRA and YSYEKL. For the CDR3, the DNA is TGCGCCAGCAGCCAATTAGGGGAGACCTACGAGCAGTACTTC. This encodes CASSQLGETYEQYF.

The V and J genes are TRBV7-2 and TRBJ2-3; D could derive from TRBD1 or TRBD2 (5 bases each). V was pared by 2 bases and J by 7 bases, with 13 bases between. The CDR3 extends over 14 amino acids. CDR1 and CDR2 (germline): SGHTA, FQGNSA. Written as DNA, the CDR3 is TGTGCCAGCAGCTTAAGAGGGGTCGGGAATACGCAGTATTTT. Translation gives CASSLRGVGNTQYF.

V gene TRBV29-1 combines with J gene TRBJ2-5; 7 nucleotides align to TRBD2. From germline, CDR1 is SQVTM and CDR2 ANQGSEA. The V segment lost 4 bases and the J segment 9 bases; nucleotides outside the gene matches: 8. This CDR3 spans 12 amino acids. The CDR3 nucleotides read TGCAGCGTTGTTTGGGCGGCGGGGGCCCAGTACTTC. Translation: CSVVWAAGAQYF.

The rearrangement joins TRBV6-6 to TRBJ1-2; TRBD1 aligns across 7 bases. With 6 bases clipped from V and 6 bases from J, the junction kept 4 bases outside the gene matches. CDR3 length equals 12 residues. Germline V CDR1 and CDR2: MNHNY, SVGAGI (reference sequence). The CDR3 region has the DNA TGTGCCAGCAGACAGGGGCCCAATGGCTACACCTTC. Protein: CASRQGPNGYTF.

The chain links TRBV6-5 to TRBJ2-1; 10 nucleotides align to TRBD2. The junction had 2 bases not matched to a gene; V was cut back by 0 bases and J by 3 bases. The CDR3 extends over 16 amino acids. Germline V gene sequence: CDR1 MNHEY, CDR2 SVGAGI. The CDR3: CASSYSTSGDYNEQFF. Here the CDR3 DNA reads TGTGCCAGCAGTTACTCCACTAGCGGGGACTACAATGAGCAGTTCTTC.

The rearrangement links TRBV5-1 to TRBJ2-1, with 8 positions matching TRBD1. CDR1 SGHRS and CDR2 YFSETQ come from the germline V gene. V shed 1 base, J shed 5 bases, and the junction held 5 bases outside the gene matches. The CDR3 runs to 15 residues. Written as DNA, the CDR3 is TGCGCCAGCAGCTTGTGGACAGGGCAGGACAATGAGCAGTTCTTC. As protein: CASSLWTGQDNEQFF. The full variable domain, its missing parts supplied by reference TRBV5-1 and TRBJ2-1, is KAGVTQTPRYLIKTRGQQVTLSCSPISGHRSVSWYQQTPGQGLQFLFEYFSETQRNKGNFPGRFSGRQFSNSRSEMNVSTLELGDSALYLCASSLWTGQDNEQFFGPGTRLTVL.

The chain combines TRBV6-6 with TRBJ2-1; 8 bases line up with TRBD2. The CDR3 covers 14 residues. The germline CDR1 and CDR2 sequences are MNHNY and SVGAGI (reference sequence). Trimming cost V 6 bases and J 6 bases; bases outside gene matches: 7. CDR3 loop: CASRSHSGINEQFF. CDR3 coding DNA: TGTGCCAGCAGATCCCATAGCGGGATCAATGAGCAGTTCTTC.

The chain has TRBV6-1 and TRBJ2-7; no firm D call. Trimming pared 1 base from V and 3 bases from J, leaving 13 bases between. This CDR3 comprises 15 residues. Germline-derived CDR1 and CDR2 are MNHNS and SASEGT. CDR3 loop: CASSEGPLPVYEQYF. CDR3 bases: TGTGCCAGCAGTGAAGGGCCATTGCCCGTCTACGAGCAGTACTTC.

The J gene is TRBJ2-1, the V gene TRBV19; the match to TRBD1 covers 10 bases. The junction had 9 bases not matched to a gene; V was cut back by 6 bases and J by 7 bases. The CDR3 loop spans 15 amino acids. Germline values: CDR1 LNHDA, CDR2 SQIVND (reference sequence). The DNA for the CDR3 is TGTGCCAGTAGCTCCCGACAGGGGGCAGGAAATGAGCAGTTCTTC. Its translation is CASSSRQGAGNEQFF.